The 10 T cell receptor beta chains below all came from one sample that was sequenced in a study of shared clonotypes between healthy human individuals. Repertoires were generated with immunoSEQ multiplex PCR, while TCRdb's copy carries only in-frame clones and drops some. Here the sample spans about 660,000 clones, roughly 70% being singletons. The sequencing sample was made of memory CD4+ T cells sorted from blood. Stated subset: CD45RA-negative fraction. The receptor set was obtained from a young woman in good health.

This rearrangement joins TRBV6-1 to TRBJ2-1; D may be TRBD1 (5 bases). Germline loops: CDR1 MNHNS, CDR2 SASEGT. The CDR3 contains 14 residues. Trimming took 3 bases from V and 4 from J, leaving 10 bases between them. This chain's CDR3 is CASSDEAGYNEQFF. As DNA, the CDR3 is TGTGCCAGCAGTGACGAGGCAGGGTACAATGAGCAGTTCTTC.

J is TRBJ2-2 and V is TRBV2, with D possibly being TRBD1 (5 bases). Germline V lookup: CDR1 SNHLY, CDR2 FYNNEI. Trimming left V 4 bases short and J 2 bases short, with 8 bases between. This CDR3 comprises 14 residues. CDR3 region: CASSARTNTGELFF. In nucleotides, the CDR3 is TGTGCCAGCAGTGCCCGGACAAACACCGGGGAGCTGTTTTTT.

This clone was counted at least ten times. The gene calls are TRBV27 and TRBJ2-1, with TRBD2 matching over 13 bases. The germline V gene has CDR1 MNHEY and CDR2 SMNVEV (reference sequence). The ends lost 6 bases at V and 10 bases at J; junction bases unmatched: 9. The CDR3 covers 15 residues. The CDR3 DNA is TGTGCCAGCAGACTACTAGCGGGAGGGCCACCCGAGCAGTTCTTC. Protein: CASRLLAGGPPEQFF.

This chain connects TRBV27 to TRBJ2-5; D is perhaps TRBD1 (6 bases). CDR3 length: 15 residues. The V and J ends lost 7 bases and 5 bases respectively, with 20 bases between them. Germline lookup yields CDR1 MNHEY and CDR2 SMNVEV (reference sequence). The CDR3 DNA follows: TGTGCCAGCAAGCGCGGACAGCTTTTTTTCGAGACCCAGTACTTC. Translated, it gives CASKRGQLFFETQYF.

The V and J genes are TRBV28 and TRBJ2-3, with 8 bases fitting TRBD2. This CDR3 has 15 amino acids. With V trimmed by 6 bases and J by 1 base, 6 bases remained unmatched. Germline V lookup: CDR1 MDHEN, CDR2 SYDVKM. The CDR3 region is CASRALGRGTDTQYF. The CDR3 DNA sequence: TGTGCCAGCAGGGCCCTCGGGAGGGGCACAGATACGCAGTATTTT.

J is TRBJ2-5 and V is TRBV30; 7 bases are a match to TRBD1. There are 14 residues in the CDR3. V dropped 3 bases and J dropped 2; count of bases not matched to a gene: 6. Germline values: CDR1 GTSNPN, CDR2 SVGIG (reference sequence). The DNA for the CDR3 is TGTGCCTGGAGATCTGGGGACAGACAAGAGACCCAGTACTTC. It translates to CAWRSGDRQETQYF.

The rearrangement uses TRBV19 and TRBJ2-2, with 9 bases that match TRBD2. Germline lookup yields CDR1 LNHDA and CDR2 SQIVND (reference sequence). This CDR3 contains 15 residues. V lost 8 bases, J lost 2 bases, and 6 bases stayed unmatched. For the CDR3, the DNA is TGTGCCAGTTGGAGCGGGAGGTTCAACACCGGGGAGCTGTTTTTT. Translating gives CASWSGRFNTGELFF.

This clone was observed a handful of times. The V call is TRBV5-4, the J call TRBJ2-5, with 9 bases matching TRBD2. The ends lost 0 bases at V and 4 bases at J; junction bases unmatched: 4. The V gene's germline CDR1 is SGHNT and CDR2 YYREEE (reference sequence). CDR3 size: 15 residues. The CDR3 coding sequence is TGTGCCAGCAGCTTGGGGGCACTAGCGGGAGAGACCCAGTACTTC. It specifies CASSLGALAGETQYF. Full variable domain (missing parts from reference TRBV5-4 and TRBJ2-5): ETGVTQSPTHLIKTRGQQVTLRCSSQSGHNTVSWYQQALGQGPQFIFQYYREEENGRGNFPPRFSGLQFPNYSSELNVNALELDDSALYLCASSLGALAGETQYFGPGTRLLVL.

This clone came up many times. The genes are TRBV11-1 and TRBJ2-3; tentative D call: TRBD2 (5 bases). V dropped 5 bases and J dropped 0 bases, with 15 bases sitting between them. Germline CDR1 reads SGHAT; CDR2 reads FQDESV (reference sequence). This CDR3 has 16 amino acids. The CDR3: CASSPRTETSTDTQYF. In nucleotides, the CDR3 is TGTGCCAGCAGCCCTCGGACTGAGACTAGCACAGATACGCAGTATTTT.

The gene calls are TRBV28 and TRBJ2-5, with D possibly matching TRBD2 (7 bases). The CDR3 length is 16 residues. V lost 0 bases and J 1 base, leaving 12 bases between the germline ends. Per the germline V gene, CDR1 is MDHEN and CDR2 is SYDVKM. CDR3 protein: CASSLWGGGFQETQYF. In nucleotides, the CDR3 is TGTGCCAGCAGTTTATGGGGAGGGGGGTTCCAAGAGACCCAGTACTTC.